This entry concerns a single T cell receptor beta chain. The sample belongs to a study of post-analysis software for immune sequencing data. For the study at large: Relapsing-remitting, secondary progressive and progressive-relapsing multiple sclerosis were all included among the disease courses.

Each TCR beta cDNA library carried unique molecular identifiers. From around 0.96 to 9.9 million T cells, hundreds of thousands of cDNA molecules were obtained. Using its own MiXCR run on the PCR reads, TCRdb lists one record per CDR3 protein. The sample includes over 700,000 distinct CDR3 sequences, about 32% of them seen just once. This clonotype was sampled from a girl between 5 and 17 years old with multiple sclerosis. The sequencing input was blood.

In DNA, the CDR3 is TGTGCCAGCAGTTTTGAGGGCCTAAATGAGCAGTTCTTC. This translates into CASSFEGLNEQFF. V is TRBV12-3 or TRBV12-4 and J is TRBJ2-1; D possibly corresponds to TRBD2 (5 bases). The germline V and J ends were trimmed by 3 bases and 7 bases, with 10 bases remaining between them. CDR3 size: 13 residues.